Described below is a single TCR beta chain sequence and its context. Germline CDR1 MDHEN, CDR2 SYDVKM. The CDR3 is 14 residues long. Trimming cost V 6 bases and J 2 bases, with 13 bases left between them. The data were taken from a study of T cell responses to AZD1222 COVID-19 vaccine. Profiled with immunoSEQ multiplex PCR; TCRdb holds only in-frame clones, not every one. The repertoire holds approximately 110,000 clones, with 92% as singletons. The rearrangement links TRBV28 to TRBJ1-2; tentative D call: TRBD1 (5 bases). The starting material was peripheral blood, obtained on day 0 of AZD1222 vaccination. The TCR sequence derives from an adult in good health. The CDR3 is CASSLGATNYGYTF. The CDR3 bases are TGTGCCAGCAGCCTCGGGGCGACAAACTATGGCTACACCTTC.